This T cell receptor beta chain appears in the sequencing data of a study of tumor-infiltrating lymphocytes in oesophageal squamous cell carcinoma. This clonotype showed up many times. Germline CDR1 reads MDHEN; CDR2 reads SYDVKM. Unmatched junction bases numbered 5, after V lost 3 bases and J lost 3 bases. The CDR3 spans 15 residues. TCRdb reprocessed the PCR reads with MiXCR, giving one entry per CDR3 protein. The table records approximately 17,000 distinct CDR3 sequences, around 40% of them present only once. Sequencing was performed on blood. The clonotype comes from a female donor with esophageal squamous cell carcinoma. The chain has TRBV28 and TRBJ2-1; 7 positions agree with TRBD2. The CDR3, as DNA: TGTGCCAGCAGTTTTCGCGGGAGCTACTACAATGAGCAGTTCTTC. Residues: CASSFRGSYYNEQFF. The whole variable domain, remainder taken from reference TRBV28 and TRBJ2-1, is DVKVTQSSRYLVKRTGEKVFLECVQDMDHENMFWYRQDPGLGLRLIYFSYDVKMKEKGDIPEGYSVSREKKERFSLILESASTNQTSMYLCASSFRGSYYNEQFFGPGTRLTVL.